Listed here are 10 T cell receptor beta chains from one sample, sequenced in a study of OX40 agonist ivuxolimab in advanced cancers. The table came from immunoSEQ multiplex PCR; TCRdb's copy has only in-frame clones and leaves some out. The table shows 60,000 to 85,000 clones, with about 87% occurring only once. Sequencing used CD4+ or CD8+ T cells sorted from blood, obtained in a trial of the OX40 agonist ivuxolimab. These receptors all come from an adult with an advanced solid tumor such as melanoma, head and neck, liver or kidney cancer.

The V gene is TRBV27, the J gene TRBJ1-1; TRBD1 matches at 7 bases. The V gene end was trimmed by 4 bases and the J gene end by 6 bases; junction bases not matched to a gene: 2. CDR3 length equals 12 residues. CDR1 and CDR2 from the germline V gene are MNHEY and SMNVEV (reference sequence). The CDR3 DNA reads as TGTGCCAGCAGTTCCACAGGGGCTGAAGCTTTCTTT. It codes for CASSSTGAEAFF.

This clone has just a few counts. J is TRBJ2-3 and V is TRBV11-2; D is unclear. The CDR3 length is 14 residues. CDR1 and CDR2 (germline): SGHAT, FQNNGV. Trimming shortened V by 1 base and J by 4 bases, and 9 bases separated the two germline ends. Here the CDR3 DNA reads TGTGCCAGCAGCTTAGCGTACCAATCAGATACGCAGTATTTT. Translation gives CASSLAYQSDTQYF. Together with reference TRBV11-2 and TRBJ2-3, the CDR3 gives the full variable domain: EAGVAQSPRYKIIEKRQSVAFWCNPISGHATLYWYQQILGQGPKLLIQFQNNGVVDDSQLPKDRFSAERLKGVDSTLKIQPAKLEDSAVYLCASSLAYQSDTQYFGPGTRLTVL.

As DNA, the CDR3 is TGTGCCTTCGAACGGTATAGCAATCAGCCCCAGCATTTT. It yields the protein CAFERYSNQPQHF. This rearrangement joins TRBV30 to TRBJ1-5; D ambiguous. This CDR3 region has 13 residues. Trimming took 7 bases from V and 0 from J, leaving 10 bases between them. The germline V gene encodes CDR1 GTSNPN and CDR2 SVGIG (reference sequence).

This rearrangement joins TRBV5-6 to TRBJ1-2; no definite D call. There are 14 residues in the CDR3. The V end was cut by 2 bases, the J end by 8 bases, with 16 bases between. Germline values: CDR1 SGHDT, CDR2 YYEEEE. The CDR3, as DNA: TGTGCCAGCAGCTTACGCTTGATGGGATGGGGCTACACCTTC. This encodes CASSLRLMGWGYTF.

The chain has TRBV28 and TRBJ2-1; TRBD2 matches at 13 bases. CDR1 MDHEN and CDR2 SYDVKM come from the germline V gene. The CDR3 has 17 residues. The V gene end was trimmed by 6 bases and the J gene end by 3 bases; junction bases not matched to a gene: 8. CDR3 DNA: TGTGCCAGCAGCCCGACTAGCGGGGGGCCCGACTACAATGAGCAGTTCTTC. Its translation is CASSPTSGGPDYNEQFF. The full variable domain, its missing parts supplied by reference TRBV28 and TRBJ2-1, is DVKVTQSSRYLVKRTGEKVFLECVQDMDHENMFWYRQDPGLGLRLIYFSYDVKMKEKGDIPEGYSVSREKKERFSLILESASTNQTSMYLCASSPTSGGPDYNEQFFGPGTRLTVL.

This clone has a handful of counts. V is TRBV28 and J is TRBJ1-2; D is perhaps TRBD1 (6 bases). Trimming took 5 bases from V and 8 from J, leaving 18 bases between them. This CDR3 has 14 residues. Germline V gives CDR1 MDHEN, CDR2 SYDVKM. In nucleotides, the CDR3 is TGTGCCAGCAGTGCACGACAGGTCCTGTGGGGCTACACCTTC. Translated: CASSARQVLWGYTF.

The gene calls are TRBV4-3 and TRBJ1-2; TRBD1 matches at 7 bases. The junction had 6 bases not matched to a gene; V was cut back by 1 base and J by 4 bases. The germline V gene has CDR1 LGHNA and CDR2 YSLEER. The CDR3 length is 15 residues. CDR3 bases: TGCGCCAGCAGCCAAGGTGGAGGGGGCGGCTATGGCTACACCTTC. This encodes CASSQGGGGGYGYTF.

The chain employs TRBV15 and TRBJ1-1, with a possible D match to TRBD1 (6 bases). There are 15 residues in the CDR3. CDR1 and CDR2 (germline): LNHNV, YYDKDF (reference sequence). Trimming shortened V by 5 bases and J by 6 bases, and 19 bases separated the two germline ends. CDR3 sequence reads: CATSEVLPGVPEAFF. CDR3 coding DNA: TGTGCCACCAGCGAGGTCCTCCCAGGGGTGCCTGAAGCTTTCTTT.

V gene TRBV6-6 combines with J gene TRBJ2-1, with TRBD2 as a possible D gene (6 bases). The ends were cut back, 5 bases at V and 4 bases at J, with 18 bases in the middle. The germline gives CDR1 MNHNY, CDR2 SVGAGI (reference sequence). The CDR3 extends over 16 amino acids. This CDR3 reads CASSPPGPRGYNEQFF. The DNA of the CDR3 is TGTGCCAGCAGTCCTCCGGGACCCCGGGGGTACAATGAGCAGTTCTTC.

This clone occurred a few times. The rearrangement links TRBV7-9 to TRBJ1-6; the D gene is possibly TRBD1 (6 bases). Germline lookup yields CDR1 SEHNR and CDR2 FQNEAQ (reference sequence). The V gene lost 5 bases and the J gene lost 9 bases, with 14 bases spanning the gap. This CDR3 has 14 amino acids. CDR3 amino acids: CASSEGTSGSPLHF. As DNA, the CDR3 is TGTGCCAGCAGCGAGGGGACAAGTGGTTCACCCCTCCACTTT.